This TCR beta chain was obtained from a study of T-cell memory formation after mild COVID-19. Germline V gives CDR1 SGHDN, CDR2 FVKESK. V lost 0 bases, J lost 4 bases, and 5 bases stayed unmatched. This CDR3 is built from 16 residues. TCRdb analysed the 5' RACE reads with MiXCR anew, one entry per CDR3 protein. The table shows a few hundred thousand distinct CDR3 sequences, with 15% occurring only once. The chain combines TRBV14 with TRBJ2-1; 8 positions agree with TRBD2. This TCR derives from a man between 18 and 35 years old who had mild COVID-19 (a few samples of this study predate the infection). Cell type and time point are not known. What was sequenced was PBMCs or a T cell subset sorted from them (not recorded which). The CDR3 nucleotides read TGTGCCAGCAGCCAAGATAGCGGGACACTGTACAATGAGCAGTTCTTC. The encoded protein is CASSQDSGTLYNEQFF.